The next 15 T cell receptor beta chains were all read from a single sample in a study of T cells in Graves' hyperthyroidism and ophthalmopathy. Regions amplified from RNA transcripts were the TCR beta CDR3 regions. Initially, a first-round RT-PCR of the TCR CDR3 employed the HTBI primer set. TCRdb ran MiXCR on the multiplex PCR reads and lists one entry per CDR3 protein. The data hold 450,000 to 500,000 distinct CDR3 sequences, with roughly 23% observed a single time. Sequenced input: blood. Receptors originate from a woman in her seventies with Graves' ophthalmopathy.

The chain links TRBV27 to TRBJ1-4; the match to TRBD1 covers 7 bases. The trim removed 2 bases at V and 6 bases at J, leaving 12 bases unmatched. The CDR3 runs to 17 residues. Germline-derived CDR1 and CDR2 are MNHEY and SMNVEV (reference sequence). CDR3 sequence reads: CASSLTGTVYSHEKLFF. Written as DNA, the CDR3 is TGTGCCAGCAGTTTAACCGGGACAGTCTACTCCCATGAAAAACTGTTTTTT. The complete variable domain, with remaining parts taken from reference TRBV27 and TRBJ1-4, reads EAQVTQNPRYLITVTGKKLTVTCSQNMNHEYMSWYRQDPGLGLRQIYYSMNVEVTDKGDVPEGYKVSRKEKRNFPLILESPSPNQTSLYFCASSLTGTVYSHEKLFFGSGTQLSVL.

Worth noting for this clonotype: One base away lies a much larger clone, so this may be a sequencing read error. The gene calls are TRBV7-3 and TRBJ2-3; TRBD1 matches 7 bases. Per germline, CDR1 SGHTA and CDR2 FQGTGA. The CDR3 covers 13 residues. The CDR3 protein is CTSSPNRGDTQYF. Written as DNA, the CDR3 is TGTACCAGCAGTCCTAACAGGGGAGATACGCAGTATTTT.

Ten or more counts support this clonotype. The chain links TRBV28 to TRBJ1-5, with 9 bases lining up with TRBD1. The CDR3 runs to 16 residues. After removal of 5 bases from V and 4 bases from J, the junction contained 9 bases not matched to a gene. Germline lookup yields CDR1 MDHEN and CDR2 SYDVKM. The CDR3 sequence is CASSLPRDRGNQPQHF. As DNA, the CDR3 is TGTGCCAGCAGTCTACCCCGAGACAGGGGGAATCAGCCCCAGCATTTT.

This clonotype was counted between two and nine times. The chain carries TRBV19 and TRBJ2-1, with D perhaps matching TRBD1 (6 bases). Germline loops: CDR1 LNHDA, CDR2 SQIVND (reference sequence). Trimming stripped 5 bases from V and 0 bases from J, with 14 bases between. The length of the CDR3 is 16 residues. CDR3 nucleotide sequence: TGTGCCAGTAGTGTAAGACAGGTACACTCCTACAATGAGCAGTTCTTC. It codes for CASSVRQVHSYNEQFF. The variable domain in full, completed from reference TRBV19 and TRBJ2-1, reads DGGITQSPKYLFRKEGQNVTLSCEQNLNHDAMYWYRQDPGQGLRLIYYSQIVNDFQKGDIAEGYSVSREKKESFPLTVTSAQKNPTAFYLCASSVRQVHSYNEQFFGPGTRLTVL.

The J gene is TRBJ2-1, the V gene TRBV20-1; 7 nucleotides line up with TRBD2. The CDR3 contains 14 residues. CDR1 is DFQATT and CDR2 is SNEGSKA in the germline V gene (reference sequence). Trimming at V came to 5 bases and at J to 5 bases, leaving 9 bases not matched to a gene. The CDR3 is CSAEKSGENNEQFF. The DNA of the CDR3 is TGCAGTGCTGAAAAAAGCGGGGAAAACAATGAGCAGTTCTTC.

The rearrangement uses TRBV7-9 and TRBJ1-2; tentative D call: TRBD1 (6 bases). The CDR3 sequence is 14 residues long. Germline V gene data show CDR1 as SEHNR and CDR2 as FQNEAQ (reference sequence). V lost 4 bases to trimming and J lost 4 bases, with 13 bases between them. The CDR3 bases are TGTGCCAGCAGCTCAGCCGGGACATCCTATGGCTACACCTTC. This sequence encodes CASSSAGTSYGYTF. The full variable domain, in which reference TRBV7-9 and TRBJ1-2 provide the parts outside the CDR3, is DTGVSQNPRHKITKRGQNVTFRCDPISEHNRLYWYRQTLGQGPEFLTYFQNEAQLEKSRLLSDRFSAERPKGSFSTLEIQRTEQGDSAMYLCASSSAGTSYGYTFGSGTRLTVV.

This clonotype was seen many times. V usage is TRBV27 and J usage is TRBJ2-3; the match to TRBD1 covers 8 bases. The germline V gene encodes CDR1 MNHEY and CDR2 SMNVEV (reference sequence). The CDR3 length is 15 residues. J lost 7 bases, V lost 5 bases, and 11 bases had no gene match. CDR3 nucleotide sequence: TGTGCCAGCAGTGCAACAGGGGGGAGTGCGCATACGCAGTATTTT. Protein sequence: CASSATGGSAHTQYF.

This clonotype was counted a few times. V usage is TRBV6-1 and J usage is TRBJ2-5; D remains unclear. This CDR3 contains 13 residues. V was pared by 4 bases and J by 5 bases, with 11 bases between. The V gene's germline CDR1 is MNHNS and CDR2 SASEGT. CDR3 sequence (DNA): TGTGCCAGCAGTGTGGGGATTCGCGAGACCCAGTACTTC. Its translation is CASSVGIRETQYF.

The table lists this clonotype with a few counts. The chain combines TRBV9 with TRBJ1-2; D gene ambiguous. V shed 3 bases and J shed 7 bases, with 13 bases lying between them. The CDR3 loop spans 13 amino acids. Germline lookup yields CDR1 SGDLS and CDR2 YYNGEE. The CDR3 spells CASSAQDGLGYTF. The CDR3 region has the DNA TGTGCCAGCAGCGCCCAGGACGGTCTTGGCTACACCTTC.

V and J are TRBV30 and TRBJ2-7; the D gene is possibly TRBD2 (6 bases). Germline CDR1 reads GTSNPN; CDR2 reads SVGIG (reference sequence). CDR3 length: 10 amino acids. Deletions cut 8 bases from V and 3 bases from J, with 8 bases between. CDR3 residues: CALGGYEQYF. The CDR3 DNA sequence: TGTGCCCTGGGAGGCTACGAGCAGTACTTC.

The chain has TRBV20-1 and TRBJ2-3; D may match TRBD1 or TRBD2 (5 bases each). Germline V gives CDR1 DFQATT, CDR2 SNEGSKA (reference sequence). This CDR3 comprises 12 residues. Trimming removed 5 bases from V and 3 bases from J, with 9 bases in between. CDR3 region: CSAYRTTDTQYF. CDR3 bases: TGCAGTGCTTACAGGACTACAGATACGCAGTATTTT.

The table lists this clonotype with a few counts. This chain joins TRBV3-1 and TRBJ2-3, with 10 bases aligning to TRBD2. Trimming removed 4 bases from V and 5 bases from J; junction bases left unmatched: 3. The germline gives CDR1 LGHDT, CDR2 YNNKEL (reference sequence). This CDR3 has 14 amino acids. The CDR3 DNA reads as TGTGCCAGCAGCCGCCAGCGGGGGGGAGATACGCAGTATTTT. It specifies CASSRQRGGDTQYF.

As regards this clonotype: One junction end disagrees with the germline gene, perhaps due to a read error. The chain carries TRBV20-1 and TRBJ2-7; a possible D gene is TRBD2 (7 bases). The CDR3 totals 15 residues. Looked up from germline, CDR1 is DFQATT and CDR2 is SNEGSKA (reference sequence). Here the CDR3 reads CSARVRASGTYGQYF. CDR3 in DNA: TGCAGTGCTAGAGTTCGGGCGAGCGGGACATACGGGCAGTACTTC.

Ten or more counts support this clonotype. The V and J genes are TRBV28 and TRBJ2-1; D is ambiguous. CDR1 and CDR2 (germline): MDHEN, SYDVKM. V was clipped by 5 bases and J by 2 bases, with 13 bases between them. CDR3 size: 15 residues. The CDR3 nucleotides read TGTGCCAGCAGTCGAATGGTAGAGACCTACAATGAGCAGTTCTTC. This codes for CASSRMVETYNEQFF.

V gene TRBV19 combines with J gene TRBJ1-2; 8 bases line up with TRBD1. There are 16 residues in the CDR3. In germline, CDR1 is LNHDA, CDR2 SQIVND (reference sequence). The V segment lost 3 bases and the J segment 5 bases; nucleotides outside the gene matches: 11. The CDR3 protein is CASSISSGGAGYGYTF. CDR3 bases: TGTGCCAGTAGTATCTCTTCAGGGGGCGCAGGATATGGCTACACCTTC.